The clone carrying this TCR beta chain was detected many times. The target antigen is unknown. CDR3 length: 15 amino acids. Germline V gene data show CDR1 as SGHRS and CDR2 as YFSETQ. Trimming removed 4 bases from V and 4 bases from J; junction bases left unmatched: 7. This sample was included in a study of T cells after yellow fever vaccination. Study results and limitations: Weaker, the secondary response had a peak occurring faster, on day 5 versus 15. Re-detected after boosting: most primary clones, almost 97% of CD4 and around 86% of CD8. High-abundance clonotypes from the bulk population could contaminate FACS-sorted repertoires.

By 5'RACE template switching, TCR cDNA was produced, with a universal primer site and UMIs added in the process. One entry per CDR3 protein, called by TCRdb with MiXCR from the 5' RACE reads. The sample has 200,000 to 300,000 distinct CDR3 sequences; 3.6% are singletons. The sequence was obtained from a man between 18 and 35 years old who received the YFV17D yellow fever vaccine. V is TRBV5-1 and J is TRBJ1-4, with 7 bases fitting TRBD1. The sequences come from PBMCs, collected 15 days after the yellow fever booster vaccination. The DNA of the CDR3 is TGCGCCAGCAGCACGGGACAGCTTATTAATGAAAAACTGTTTTTT. This codes for CASSTGQLINEKLFF.